The T cell receptor (beta chain) described here comes from a study of T-cell reconstitution after alpha-beta-depleted transplantation in children. Findings and caveats of the study: Surviving recipient cells, namely T cells and thymic progenitors, were the source of high day-60 TCRbeta diversity in some patients.

Unique molecular identifiers were incorporated during preparation of the TCRbeta library. TCRdb reprocessed the PCR reads via MiXCR and lists one record per CDR3 protein. The data contain about 130,000 distinct CDR3 sequences, about 9.6% of them singletons. To note about this clonotype: Its antigen is as yet unknown.

This CDR3 region has 14 residues. The germline gives CDR1 SGHVS, CDR2 FQNEAQ. The V end was cut by 1 base, the J end by 5 bases, with 12 bases between. This clonotype was sampled from a girl under two years old who had a stem cell transplant for combined immunodeficiency, so the T cells may come from the graft donor. The rearrangement joins TRBV7-8 to TRBJ2-7; D unclear. Sample: PBMCs, mostly from graft donor cells, taken 180 days after TCRalphabeta/CD19-depleted stem cell transplant. CDR3 loop: CASSLGSFANEQYF. DNA for the CDR3: TGTGCCAGCAGCTTAGGGAGTTTTGCGAACGAGCAGTACTTC.